This T cell receptor (beta chain) was identified during a study of T-cell reconstitution after alpha-beta-depleted transplantation in children. During its preparation, the TCRbeta library received unique molecular identifiers. TCRdb recomputed calls from the PCR reads with MiXCR, one row per CDR3 protein. The sample contains about 900,000 distinct CDR3 sequences, roughly 31% of which appear only once. The CDR3 sequence is 15 residues long. The germline V gene encodes CDR1 DFQATT and CDR2 SNEGSKA (reference sequence). The V gene lost 6 bases and the J gene lost 1 base, with 18 bases spanning the gap. This clonotype was sampled from a boy under two years old who had a stem cell transplant for SCID, so the T cells may come from the graft donor. The sequenced sample was PBMCs, mostly from graft donor cells, obtained 360 days after TCRalphabeta/CD19-depleted stem cell transplant. V usage is TRBV20-1 and J usage is TRBJ1-1, with D perhaps matching TRBD1 (5 bases). The CDR3 sequence is CSAKRGTHSNTEAFF. The CDR3 bases are TGCAGTGCCAAGCGTGGGACCCACTCGAACACTGAAGCTTTCTTT.